This is a list of T cell receptor beta chains from one sample in a study of response to subunit inactivated influenza vaccine. TCRdb reprocessed the RT-PCR reads with MiXCR, giving one entry per CDR3 protein. The sample holds around 320,000 distinct CDR3 sequences; around 20% are singletons and the top ten take under 13%. This material consisted of PBMCs from blood, taken about 20 months after vaccination. Every receptor here comes from a man between 50 and 69 years old who received an inactivated influenza vaccine. The CDR3 runs from the conserved cysteine through the conserved F or W. The D gene is left open where the match is weak. Rows give clone size only sometimes, using once, few, many, or a class for an expanded clone.

clone size	V gene	J gene	D gene	CDR3 protein	CDR3 DNA
-	TRBV20-1	TRBJ2-5	-	CSARVGGSQETQYF	TGCAGTGCTAGAGTCGGCGGGTCCCAAGAGACCCAGTACTTC
few	TRBV10-3	TRBJ2-1	TRBD1	CAIKNRGSSYNEQFF	TGTGCCATCAAGAACAGGGGAAGCTCCTACAATGAGCAGTTCTTC
-	TRBV27	TRBJ2-7	-	CASSLLAVPDEQYF	TGTGCCAGCAGTTTATTGGCTGTACCGGACGAGCAGTACTTC
-	TRBV5-1	TRBJ2-7	TRBD1	CASSLMGQGNYEQYF	TGCGCCAGCAGCTTGATGGGACAGGGGAACTACGAGCAGTACTTC
many	TRBV28	TRBJ1-1	-	CASSFGWYTEAFF	TGTGCCAGCAGTTTTGGGTGGTACACTGAAGCTTTCTTT
few	TRBV11-2	TRBJ2-5	TRBD2	CASSSTTSLETQYF	TGTGCCAGCAGCTCAACGACTAGCTTGGAGACCCAGTACTTC
few	TRBV25-1	TRBJ1-2	-	CASRKVGGDNYGYTF	TGTGCCAGCAGAAAGGTGGGCGGCGATAACTATGGCTACACCTTC
-	TRBV6-2/TRBV6-3	TRBJ2-5	TRBD2	CASSDSLRDYMETQYF	TGTGCCAGCAGTGACTCTCTCCGGGACTATATGGAGACCCAGTACTTC
-	TRBV11-2	TRBJ1-5	-	CASSLGQSNNQPQHF	TGTGCCAGCAGCTTAGGGCAGTCAAACAATCAGCCCCAGCATTTT
-	TRBV4-3	TRBJ2-3	-	CASSQEGVNLNTQYF	TGCGCCAGCAGCCAAGAGGGAGTGAATCTTAATACGCAGTATTTT
-	TRBV7-2	TRBJ2-2	TRBD1	CASSRGQGVAGELFF	TGTGCCAGCAGCCGCGGACAGGGCGTTGCCGGGGAGCTGTTTTTT
few	TRBV20-1	TRBJ1-4	-	CSASPGRGAEKLFF	TGCAGTGCTAGTCCTGGAAGGGGTGCCGAAAAACTGTTTTTT
few	TRBV10-3	TRBJ2-2	TRBD2	CAISQLAENTGELFF	TGTGCCATCAGCCAACTAGCGGAGAACACCGGGGAGCTGTTTTTT
few	TRBV12-2	TRBJ1-5	-	CASRLFRDCQPQHF	TGTGCAAGTCGCCTTTTCAGGGATTGCCAGCCCCAGCATTTT
-	TRBV4-1	TRBJ1-1	-	CASSQVQVNTEAFF	TGCGCCAGCAGCCAGGTTCAGGTGAACACTGAAGCTTTCTTT
few	TRBV20-1	TRBJ2-2	-	CSARTGLHTGELFF	TGCAGTGCTAGAACAGGGCTTCACACCGGGGAGCTGTTTTTT
few	TRBV25-1	TRBJ1-2	TRBD1	CASSEADRVDGYTF	TGTGCCAGCAGTGAAGCGGACAGGGTCGATGGCTACACCTTC
-	TRBV4-1	TRBJ1-5	-	CASSQSTGDFNQPQHF	TGCGCCAGCAGCCAATCTACAGGAGACTTTAATCAGCCCCAGCATTTT
few	TRBV5-1	TRBJ2-4	-	CASSLTGWDIQYF	TGCGCCAGCAGCTTGACAGGGTGGGACATTCAGTACTTC
few	TRBV4-2	TRBJ1-3	-	CASSPREGPGNTIYF	TGTGCCAGCAGCCCGCGGGAGGGGCCGGGAAACACCATATATTTT
-	TRBV10-3	TRBJ2-1	-	CAIRNDGSSYNEQFF	TGTGCCATCAGGAACGACGGGAGTTCCTACAATGAGCAGTTCTTC
-	TRBV29-1	TRBJ2-5	-	CSVERGSEETQYF	TGCAGCGTTGAAAGAGGGAGCGAAGAGACCCAGTACTTC
-	TRBV5-4	TRBJ2-3	TRBD1	CASSGGQPSTDTQYF	TGTGCCAGCAGCGGGGGACAGCCTAGCACAGATACGCAGTATTTT
many	TRBV20-1	TRBJ2-7	-	CSARQDYEQYF	TGCAGTGCCCGACAGGACTACGAGCAGTACTTC
few	TRBV20-1	TRBJ2-5	TRBD2	CSARLAGGVPEETQYF	TGCAGTGCTCGGCTAGCGGGGGGGGTCCCGGAAGAGACCCAGTACTTC
-	TRBV14	TRBJ2-2	TRBD2	CASRLAGTGELFF	TGTGCCAGCAGATTAGCGGGGACCGGGGAGCTGTTTTTT
few	TRBV5-1	TRBJ1-1	-	CASSLAGISEAFF	TGCGCCAGCAGCTTGGCTGGGATTTCTGAAGCTTTCTTT
few	TRBV21-1	TRBJ1-4	-	CACEPRAPGSEKLFF	TGTGCCTGCGAACCCCGGGCCCCCGGTAGTGAAAAACTGTTTTTT
-	TRBV28	TRBJ2-1	-	CATHVGYNEQFF	TGTGCCACCCACGTAGGGTACAATGAGCAGTTCTTC
few	TRBV10-3	TRBJ2-4	-	CAISDRVAKNIQYF	TGTGCCATCAGTGACAGGGTAGCCAAAAACATTCAGTACTTC
-	TRBV12-3/TRBV12-4	TRBJ1-1	TRBD1	CASSVTGGMDTEAFF	TGTGCCAGCAGCGTGACAGGGGGGATGGACACTGAAGCTTTCTTT
-	TRBV11-2	TRBJ2-3	TRBD2	CASSLVSAGGNTDTQYF	TGTGCCAGCAGCTTAGTATCTGCGGGGGGGAACACAGATACGCAGTATTTT
few	TRBV27	TRBJ2-4	TRBD1	CASSPTTGGGNIQYF	TGTGCCAGCAGTCCCACAACAGGGGGCGGAAACATTCAGTACTTC
-	TRBV15	TRBJ2-7	TRBD1	CATSYGPGTGVEQYF	TGTGCCACCAGCTACGGTCCCGGGACAGGGGTCGAGCAGTACTTC
few	TRBV5-5	TRBJ2-2	-	CASTAPGIGNGELFF	TGTGCCAGCACGGCACCAGGGATAGGGAACGGGGAGCTGTTTTTT
few	TRBV25-1	TRBJ2-5	-	CASSPSTQETQYF	TGTGCCAGCAGTCCAAGCACCCAAGAGACCCAGTACTTC
-	TRBV6-5	TRBJ2-1	-	CASSYRRGRRNEQFF	TGTGCCAGCAGTTACAGGAGGGGGCGGCGGAATGAGCAGTTCTTC
-	TRBV20-1	TRBJ2-1	TRBD2	CSASRLAGGDEQFF	TGCAGTGCTAGCAGACTAGCGGGAGGTGATGAGCAGTTCTTC
-	TRBV20-1	TRBJ2-5	TRBD2	CSAQLAGGPGETQYF	TGCAGTGCCCAACTAGCGGGGGGGCCAGGGGAGACCCAGTACTTC
many	TRBV10-2	TRBJ1-2	-	CASSGQGLPYGYTF	TGCGCCAGCAGTGGTCAGGGGCTACCCTATGGCTACACCTTC
-	TRBV7-9	TRBJ1-2	-	CASSFGDSLAGYGYTF	TGTGCCAGCAGCTTTGGGGACTCATTAGCTGGCTATGGCTACACCTTC
-	TRBV6-1	TRBJ2-2	-	CASKPGQGTGELFF	TGTGCCAGCAAACCGGGACAAGGGACCGGGGAGCTGTTTTTT